A selection of T cell receptor beta chains follows, all from one sample in a study of cytomegalovirus exposure and HLA in healthy donors. TCRdb's table, derived via immunoSEQ multiplex PCR, lists solely in-frame clones and lacks some. The sample carries over 100,000 clones, around 70% recorded once. What was sequenced was PBMCs. The receptors come from a man aged 30 to 45 in good health and CMV-seropositive. The CDR3 runs from the conserved cysteine through the conserved F or W. The order of the fields is CDR3 protein, J gene, V gene.

CASSLAGVSTDTQYF TRBJ2-3 TRBV11-2
CATELGQGLFHEQYF TRBJ2-7 TRBV19
CASSLTLTRDSFYGYTF TRBJ1-2 TRBV5-1
CASRGAVTQYF TRBJ2-3 TRBV7-2
CASSSILGGTDTQYF TRBJ2-3 TRBV28
CAWRSPSHEQFF TRBJ2-1 TRBV30
CSVGQDTF TRBJ1-2 TRBV29-1
CASSLRKGTLYGYTF TRBJ1-2 TRBV27
CASSESPINEQFF TRBJ2-1 TRBV10-1
CASSIYDQGLETQYF TRBJ2-5 TRBV7-6
CASSLADGDTQYF TRBJ2-3 TRBV5-5
CSASGGEKLFF TRBJ1-4 TRBV20-1
CASSPSGTYEQYF TRBJ2-7 TRBV18
CASSQIGPRALAGAGSYNEQFF TRBJ2-1 TRBV4-1
CASSTGDGETQYF TRBJ2-5 TRBV13
CASSQFDTGPFEAFF TRBJ1-1 TRBV4-1
CAWRLRTGSKNIQYF TRBJ2-4 TRBV30
CSVGLAVQETQYF TRBJ2-5 TRBV29-1
CASSQERGINTEAFF TRBJ1-1 TRBV4-3
CASSPGQGTPSGNTIYF TRBJ1-3 TRBV5-1
CASSSTTGSSYNEQFF TRBJ2-1 TRBV5-6
CASHGQGIGELFF TRBJ2-2 TRBV6-1
CASGQGLISYEQYF NA TRBV12-5
CSVERGSEAFF TRBJ1-1 TRBV29-1
CASSSYGREAHSYNEQFF TRBJ2-1 TRBV11-3
CASSVRRGLGTDTQYF TRBJ2-3 TRBV2
CASSVLAGGNTGELFF TRBJ2-2 TRBV9
CASSAGTGQQPQHF TRBJ1-5 TRBV6-5
CASSLDGLRENTEAFF TRBJ1-1 TRBV11-3
CSVYPPPRDRINTGELFF TRBJ2-2 TRBV29-1
CASTPPGRWSMNTQYF TRBJ2-3 TRBV5-6
CSVEDLRGELKGYTF TRBJ1-2 TRBV29-1
CASSSTTSWPEAFF TRBJ1-1 TRBV11-2
CASSFEGNTEAFF TRBJ1-1 TRBV5-1
CASRYMGGIDEKLFF TRBJ1-4 TRBV27
CSVGPGLAGTDTQYF TRBJ2-3 TRBV29-1
CASSLGTGGTIYF TRBJ1-3 TRBV13
CASRSDRVNEKLFF TRBJ1-4 TRBV7-9
CASSPQLAGEGETQYF TRBJ2-5 TRBV7-7
CASSQSSGLHYEQYF TRBJ2-7 TRBV4-1
CASSVAPGVGTDTQYF TRBJ2-3 TRBV9
CASSGGGTDTQYF TRBJ2-3 TRBV7-3
CASSKAGVTDTQYF TRBJ2-3 TRBV18
CASSPLTSGRGDYNEQFF TRBJ2-1 TRBV27
CASSERTGGHETQYF TRBJ2-5 TRBV10-1
CASRSGRRNREYNEQFF TRBJ2-1 TRBV28
CASSKGSRGNQPQHF TRBJ1-5 TRBV21-1
CASRHTGITEAFF TRBJ1-1 TRBV28
CASSMRVTSTDTQYF TRBJ2-3 TRBV11-3
CSAGGGYTF TRBJ1-2 TRBV20-1
CSAPGTGGCTF TRBJ1-2 TRBV20-1
CAWSVATGSSDTQYF TRBJ2-3 TRBV30
CASGIDRVGTGELFF TRBJ2-2 TRBV28
CASRPTATDEQFF TRBJ2-1 TRBV27